The clone carrying this T cell receptor beta chain was seen a single time. Only in-frame clones appear in the TCRdb table, and some are missing; sequencing was by immunoSEQ multiplex PCR. The repertoire holds 80,000 to 95,000 clones, with around 75% as singletons. The data belong to a study of CD8 T cell repertoires and HIV-1 epitope variants. This CDR3 contains 14 residues. Germline CDR1 MNHEY, CDR2 SVGAGI. With 7 bases removed from V and 4 bases from J, the gap between germline ends came to 13 bases. The sequence came from a male donor with HIV. The chain recombines TRBV6-5 with TRBJ2-2; possibly TRBD1 or TRBD2 for D (5 bases each). Material: uncultured baseline CD8+ T cells from peripheral blood mononuclear cells (PBMCs). The CDR3 loop reads CASNTGTGTGELFF. CDR3 DNA: TGTGCCAGCAATACGGGGACCGGCACCGGGGAGCTGTTTTTT.